This entry concerns a single T cell receptor (beta chain). Its antigen remains unidentified. Per-base qualities were not stored, and no clone one base away is much larger. The immunoSEQ assay was used to sequence the CDR3 region of the TCR beta chain. Processing in the source paper ran as follows. For each specimen, T-cell fraction, clonal dominance and maximum TCR clone frequency were calculated. TCRdb re-hosts the immuneACCESS table, in-frame sequences only. Its copies lack some clones; in the studies checked, an unresolved V gene accounts for under half of them, and the cause for the rest is not known. V, J and clone size reflect that table, while D and trimming were determined from the DNA. The sample table records around 10,000 clones; roughly 50% of these occur just once. The ten largest clonotypes hold approximately 30% of the sample. Bladder lesion specimens were collected at transurethral resection and stored at -80C. DNA was extracted from bladder specimens collected at transurethral resection.

Deletion took 6 bases off V and 4 bases off J, with a span of 16 bases between the germline ends. The germline V gene (reference sequence) sets CDR1 to MNHEY and CDR2 to SMNVEV. The CDR3 goes from the cysteine to the phenylalanine over 15 residues. Only the CDR3 part of the read is kept: 45 bases, read in frame from the first base. The sample belongs to a study of T cell repertoires in urothelial bladder cancer (dated by TCRdb to the late 2010s). Concerning the study at large: Of the approximately twelve resected lesions, three were clinical stage cT0, three were cTa, three were cT1, and three were cT2 or greater. In the study, clonality of the TCR repertoire in bladder tumors was compared against clonality in benign bladder inflammation. A total of twelve patients who had bladder lesions and were undergoing transurethral resection were prospectively identified. A total of eleven to twelve resected bladder lesions, made up of urothelial carcinoma (UC+) and benign (UC-) specimens, were studied. Results the study describes overall, beyond this receptor: Urothelial carcinoma specimens had fewer T cells than benign specimens, with medians of about 5,800 and 28,000. Carcinoma specimens had a median tumor infiltrating lymphocyte percentage of roughly 2.1%, while benign specimens had a median of about 12%. A single T-cell clone reached up to roughly 15% of infiltrating lymphocytes in carcinoma specimens, compared with 1.5% to 2% in benign specimens.

The rearranged chain carries TRBV27 and TRBJ2-1; the D region possibly corresponds to TRBD1 (5 bases align). This receptor was identified in a human donor with urothelial carcinoma. Sequenced input: tumor-infiltrating cells from bladder cancer. The CDR3 loop reads CASRLKLGPYNEQFF. The sequenced DNA: TGTGCCAGCAGACTCAAACTGGGGCCATACAATGAGCAGTTCTTC.